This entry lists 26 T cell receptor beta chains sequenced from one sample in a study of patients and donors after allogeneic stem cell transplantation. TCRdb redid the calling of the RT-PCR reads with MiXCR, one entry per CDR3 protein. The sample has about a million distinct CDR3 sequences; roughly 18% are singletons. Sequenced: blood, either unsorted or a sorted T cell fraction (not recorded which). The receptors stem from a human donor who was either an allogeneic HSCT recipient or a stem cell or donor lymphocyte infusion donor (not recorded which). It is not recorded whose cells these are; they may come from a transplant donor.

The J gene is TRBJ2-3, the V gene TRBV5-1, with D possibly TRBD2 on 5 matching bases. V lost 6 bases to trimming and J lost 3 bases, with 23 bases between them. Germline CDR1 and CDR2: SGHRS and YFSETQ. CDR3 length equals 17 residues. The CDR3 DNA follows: TGCGCCAGCACGAACCGAGGAGGCAATCGGCTGACAGATACGCAGTATTTT. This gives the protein CASTNRGGNRLTDTQYF.

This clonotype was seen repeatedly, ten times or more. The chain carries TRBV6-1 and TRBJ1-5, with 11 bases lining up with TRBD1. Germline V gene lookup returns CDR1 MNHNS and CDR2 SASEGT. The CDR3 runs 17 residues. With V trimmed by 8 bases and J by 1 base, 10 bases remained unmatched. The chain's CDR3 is CASQGQGARSSNQPQHF. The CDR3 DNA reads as TGTGCCAGCCAAGGACAGGGGGCGCGCAGCAGCAATCAGCCCCAGCATTTT.

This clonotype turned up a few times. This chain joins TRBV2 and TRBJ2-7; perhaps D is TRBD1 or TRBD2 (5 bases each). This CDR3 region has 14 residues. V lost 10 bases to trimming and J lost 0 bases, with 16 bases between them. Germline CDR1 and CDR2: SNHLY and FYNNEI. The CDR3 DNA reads TGTGCCACTTCCCGGGACGAGAGCTCCTACGAGCAGTACTTC. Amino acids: CATSRDESSYEQYF.

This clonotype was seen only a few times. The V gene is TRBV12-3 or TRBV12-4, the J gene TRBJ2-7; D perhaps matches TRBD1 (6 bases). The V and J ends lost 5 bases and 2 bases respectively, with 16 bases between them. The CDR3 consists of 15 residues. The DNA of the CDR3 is TGTGCCAGCAGTACCTCCCCGGACAGCGCCTACGAGCAGTACTTC. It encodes CASSTSPDSAYEQYF.

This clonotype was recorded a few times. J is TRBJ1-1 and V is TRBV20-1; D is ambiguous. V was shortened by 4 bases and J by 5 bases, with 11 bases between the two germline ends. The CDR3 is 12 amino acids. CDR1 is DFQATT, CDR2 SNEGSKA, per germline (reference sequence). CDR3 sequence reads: CSANPGRTEAFF. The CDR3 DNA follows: TGCAGTGCTAACCCGGGAAGGACTGAAGCTTTCTTT.

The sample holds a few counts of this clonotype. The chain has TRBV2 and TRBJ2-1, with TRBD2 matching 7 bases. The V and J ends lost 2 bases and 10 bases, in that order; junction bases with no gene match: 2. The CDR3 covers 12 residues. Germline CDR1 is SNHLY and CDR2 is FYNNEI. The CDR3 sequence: CASSERGREQFF. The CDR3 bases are TGTGCCAGCAGTGAACGCGGGAGAGAGCAGTTCTTC. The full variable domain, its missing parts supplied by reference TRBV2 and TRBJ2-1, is EPEVTQTPSHQVTQMGQEVILRCVPISNHLYFYWYRQILGQKVEFLVSFYNNEISEKSEIFDDQFSVERPDGSNFTLKIRSTKLEDSAMYFCASSERGREQFFGPGTRLTVL.

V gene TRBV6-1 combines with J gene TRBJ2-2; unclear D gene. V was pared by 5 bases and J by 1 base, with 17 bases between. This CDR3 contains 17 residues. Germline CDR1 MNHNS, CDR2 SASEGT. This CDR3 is CASSPHYERMNTGELFF. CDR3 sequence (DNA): TGTGCCAGCAGTCCCCACTACGAGCGAATGAACACCGGGGAGCTGTTTTTT.

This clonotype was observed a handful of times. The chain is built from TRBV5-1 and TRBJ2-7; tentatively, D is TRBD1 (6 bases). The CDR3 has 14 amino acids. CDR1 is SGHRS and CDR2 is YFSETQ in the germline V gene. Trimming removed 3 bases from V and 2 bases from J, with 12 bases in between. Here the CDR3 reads CASSWTDNTYEQYF. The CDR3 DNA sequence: TGCGCCAGCAGCTGGACAGACAATACCTACGAGCAGTACTTC. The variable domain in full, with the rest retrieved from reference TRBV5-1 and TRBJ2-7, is KAGVTQTPRYLIKTRGQQVTLSCSPISGHRSVSWYQQTPGQGLQFLFEYFSETQRNKGNFPGRFSGRQFSNSRSEMNVSTLELGDSALYLCASSWTDNTYEQYFGPGTRLTVT.

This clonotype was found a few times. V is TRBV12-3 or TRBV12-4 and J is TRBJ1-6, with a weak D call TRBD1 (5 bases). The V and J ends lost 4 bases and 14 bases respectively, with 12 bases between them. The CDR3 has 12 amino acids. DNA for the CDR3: TGTGCCAGCAGTTCCGATCCGGGGGCCCTCCACTTT. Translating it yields CASSSDPGALHF.

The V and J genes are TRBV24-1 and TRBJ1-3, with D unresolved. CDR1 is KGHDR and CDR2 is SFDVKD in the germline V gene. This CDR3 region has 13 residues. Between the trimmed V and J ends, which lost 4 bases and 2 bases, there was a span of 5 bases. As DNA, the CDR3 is TGTGCCACCAGTGACCGGGCTGGAAACACCATATATTTT. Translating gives CATSDRAGNTIYF.

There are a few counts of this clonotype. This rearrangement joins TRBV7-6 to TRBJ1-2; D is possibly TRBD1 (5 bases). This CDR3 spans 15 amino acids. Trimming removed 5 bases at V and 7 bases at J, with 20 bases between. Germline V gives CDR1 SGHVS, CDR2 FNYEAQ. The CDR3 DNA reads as TGTGCCAGCAGCCAACTTTTCCAGGCAGGGTTTGGCTACACCTTC. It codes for CASSQLFQAGFGYTF.

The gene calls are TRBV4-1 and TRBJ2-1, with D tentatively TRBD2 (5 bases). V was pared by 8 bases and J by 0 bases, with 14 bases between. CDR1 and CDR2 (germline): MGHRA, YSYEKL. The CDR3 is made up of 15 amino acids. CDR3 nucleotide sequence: TGCGCCAGCCTTCCCGGGGTCAGCTCCTACAATGAGCAGTTCTTC. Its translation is CASLPGVSSYNEQFF.

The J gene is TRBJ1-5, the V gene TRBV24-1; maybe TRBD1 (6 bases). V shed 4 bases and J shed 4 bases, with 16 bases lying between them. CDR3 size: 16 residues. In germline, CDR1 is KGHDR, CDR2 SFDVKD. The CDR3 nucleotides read TGTGCCACCAGTGACCTTGGGGGGCCCTGTAATCAGCCCCAGCATTTT. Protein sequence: CATSDLGGPCNQPQHF.

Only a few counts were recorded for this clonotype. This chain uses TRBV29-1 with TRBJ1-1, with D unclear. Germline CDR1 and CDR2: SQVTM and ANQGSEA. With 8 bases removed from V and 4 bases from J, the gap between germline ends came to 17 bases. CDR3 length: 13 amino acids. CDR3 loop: CSFSRGRVTEAFF. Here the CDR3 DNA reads TGCAGCTTCTCCCGGGGAAGGGTCACTGAAGCTTTCTTT.

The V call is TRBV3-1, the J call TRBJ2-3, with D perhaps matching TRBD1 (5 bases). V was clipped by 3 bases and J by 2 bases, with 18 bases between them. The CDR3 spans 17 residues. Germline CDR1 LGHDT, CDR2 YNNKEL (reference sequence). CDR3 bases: TGTGCCAGCAGCCATGAAAAATGGGGCAGAAACACAGATACGCAGTATTTT. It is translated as CASSHEKWGRNTDTQYF.

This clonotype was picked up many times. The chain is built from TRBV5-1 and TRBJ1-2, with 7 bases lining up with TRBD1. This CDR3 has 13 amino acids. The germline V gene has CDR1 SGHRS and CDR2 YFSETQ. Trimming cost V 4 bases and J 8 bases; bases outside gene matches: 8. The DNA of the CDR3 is TGCGCCAGCAGCCCAGACAGGGTCCAAGGCTACACCTTC. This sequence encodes CASSPDRVQGYTF. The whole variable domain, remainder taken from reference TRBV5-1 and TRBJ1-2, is KAGVTQTPRYLIKTRGQQVTLSCSPISGHRSVSWYQQTPGQGLQFLFEYFSETQRNKGNFPGRFSGRQFSNSRSEMNVSTLELGDSALYLCASSPDRVQGYTFGSGTRLTVV.

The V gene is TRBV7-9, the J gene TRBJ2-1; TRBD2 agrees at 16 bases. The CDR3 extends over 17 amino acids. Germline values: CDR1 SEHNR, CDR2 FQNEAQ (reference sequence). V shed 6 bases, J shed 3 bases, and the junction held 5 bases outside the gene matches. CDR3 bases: TGTGCCAGCAGGGGACTAGCGGGAGGGCCCGTCTACAATGAGCAGTTCTTC. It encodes CASRGLAGGPVYNEQFF.

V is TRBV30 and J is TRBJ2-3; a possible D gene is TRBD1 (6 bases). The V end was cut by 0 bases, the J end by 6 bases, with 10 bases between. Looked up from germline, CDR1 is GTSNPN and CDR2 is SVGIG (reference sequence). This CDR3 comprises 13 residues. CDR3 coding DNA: TGTGCCTGGAGTGTACTTCAGGGGGATACGCAGTATTTT. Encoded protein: CAWSVLQGDTQYF.

The CDR3 reads CASSPWTVRETEAFF. As DNA, the CDR3 is TGTGCCAGCTCACCATGGACAGTCCGTGAGACTGAAGCTTTCTTT. V is TRBV18 and J is TRBJ1-1; tentatively, D is TRBD1 (6 bases). Between the trimmed V and J ends, which lost 2 bases and 5 bases, there was a span of 15 bases. The CDR3 is made up of 15 amino acids. Germline CDR1 reads KGHSH; CDR2 reads LQKENI.

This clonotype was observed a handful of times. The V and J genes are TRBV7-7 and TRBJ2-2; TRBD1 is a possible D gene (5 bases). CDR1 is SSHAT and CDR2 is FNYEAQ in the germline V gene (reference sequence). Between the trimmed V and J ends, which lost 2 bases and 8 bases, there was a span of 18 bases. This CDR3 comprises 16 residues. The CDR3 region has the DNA TGTGCCAGCAGCTTACGTGTTGGGGCGGTCGGAGGGGAGCTGTTTTTT. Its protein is CASSLRVGAVGGELFF. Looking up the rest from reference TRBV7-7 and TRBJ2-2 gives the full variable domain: GAGVSQSPRYKVTKRGQDVTLRCDPISSHATLYWYQQALGQGPEFLTYFNYEAQPDKSGLPSDRFSAERPEGSISTLTIQRTEQRDSAMYRCASSLRVGAVGGELFFGEGSRLTVL.

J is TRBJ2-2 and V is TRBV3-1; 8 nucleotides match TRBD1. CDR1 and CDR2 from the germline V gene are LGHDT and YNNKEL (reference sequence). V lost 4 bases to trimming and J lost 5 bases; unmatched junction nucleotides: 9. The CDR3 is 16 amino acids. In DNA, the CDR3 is TGTGCCAGCAGCCCCAAGGACAGGGCCTGGACCGGGGAGCTGTTTTTT. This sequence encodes CASSPKDRAWTGELFF.

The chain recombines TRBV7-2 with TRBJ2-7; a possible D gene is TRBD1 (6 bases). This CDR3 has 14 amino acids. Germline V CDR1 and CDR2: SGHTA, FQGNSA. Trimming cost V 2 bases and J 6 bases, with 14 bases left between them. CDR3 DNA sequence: TGTGCCAGCAGCTTAAGGCAGGGGCCTTTCGAGCAGTACTTC. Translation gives CASSLRQGPFEQYF.

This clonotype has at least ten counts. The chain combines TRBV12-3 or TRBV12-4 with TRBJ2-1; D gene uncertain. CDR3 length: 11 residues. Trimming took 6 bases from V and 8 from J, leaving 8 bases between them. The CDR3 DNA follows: TGTGCCAGCAGCTTTAGCTATGAGCAGTTCTTC. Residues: CASSFSYEQFF.

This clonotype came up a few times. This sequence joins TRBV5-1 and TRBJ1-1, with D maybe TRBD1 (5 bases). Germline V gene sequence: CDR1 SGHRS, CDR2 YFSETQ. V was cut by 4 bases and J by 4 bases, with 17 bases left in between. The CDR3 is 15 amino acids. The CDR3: CASSPWGGQGTEAFF. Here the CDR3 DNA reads TGCGCCAGCAGCCCTTGGGGGGGTCAAGGCACTGAAGCTTTCTTT.

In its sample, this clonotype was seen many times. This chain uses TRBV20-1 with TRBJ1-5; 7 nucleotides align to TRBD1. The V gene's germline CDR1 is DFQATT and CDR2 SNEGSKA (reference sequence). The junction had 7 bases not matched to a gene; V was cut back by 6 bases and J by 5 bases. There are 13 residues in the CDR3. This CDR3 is CSALDRVDQPQHF. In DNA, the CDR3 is TGCAGTGCGCTTGACAGGGTCGATCAGCCCCAGCATTTT.

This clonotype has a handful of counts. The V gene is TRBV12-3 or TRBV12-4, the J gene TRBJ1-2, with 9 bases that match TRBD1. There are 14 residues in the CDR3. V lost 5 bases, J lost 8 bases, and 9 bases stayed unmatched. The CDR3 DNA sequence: TGTGCCAGCAGTCCATCTCACAGGGGGCTGGGCTACACCTTC. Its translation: CASSPSHRGLGYTF.